The clone carrying this T cell receptor beta chain was observed a handful of times. The antigen is undetermined. The authors incorporated unique molecular identifiers into the TCR beta cDNA libraries. TCRdb called the PCR reads again in MiXCR, with one record for every CDR3 protein. The data hold hundreds of thousands of distinct CDR3 sequences, with roughly three fifths observed a single time. Germline lookup yields CDR1 DFQATT and CDR2 SNEGSKA (reference sequence). The CDR3 has 14 residues. V lost 6 bases to trimming and J lost 3 bases; unmatched junction nucleotides: 9. The data are from a study of post-analysis software for immune sequencing data. Whole-study results and caveats: A handful of TRBV segments were significantly more frequent in patients than in controls. TRBV5-6, TRBV5-1 and TRBV20-1 were among these segments.

The receptor's source is a girl under 10 years old with multiple sclerosis. This chain connects TRBV20-1 to TRBJ1-2; 8 bases are shared with TRBD1. The sequenced sample was blood. The CDR3 here is CSADSGGVDYGYTF. The CDR3 DNA reads TGCAGTGCGGACTCAGGGGGCGTGGACTATGGCTACACCTTC.